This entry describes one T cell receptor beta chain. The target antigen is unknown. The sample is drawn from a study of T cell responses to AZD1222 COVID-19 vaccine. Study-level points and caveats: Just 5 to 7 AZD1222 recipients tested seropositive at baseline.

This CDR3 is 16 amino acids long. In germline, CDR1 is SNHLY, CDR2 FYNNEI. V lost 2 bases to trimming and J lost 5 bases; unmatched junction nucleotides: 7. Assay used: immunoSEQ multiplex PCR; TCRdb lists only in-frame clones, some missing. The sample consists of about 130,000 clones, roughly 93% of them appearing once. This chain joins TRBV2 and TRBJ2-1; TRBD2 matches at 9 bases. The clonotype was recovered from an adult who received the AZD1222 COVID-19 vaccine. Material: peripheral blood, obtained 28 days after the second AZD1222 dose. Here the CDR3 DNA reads TGTGCCAGCAGTGAATTTTGGGGACTAGCCAACAATGAGCAGTTCTTC. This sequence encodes CASSEFWGLANNEQFF.